A selection of T cell receptor beta chains follows, all from one sample in a study of blood T cell repertoires in COVID-19. This table comes from immunoSEQ multiplex PCR, and its TCRdb copy is limited to in-frame clones, with some not included. This sample has tens of thousands of clones, with 75% to 90% found just once. Sequenced: peripheral blood. The receptors here all came from a human donor in a cohort sampled during active COVID-19. Each CDR3 is given with its conserved first and last residue. The D gene is left open where the match is weak. Some rows mark clone size as missing; the rest say once, few, many or name a class of expanded clone.

v_gene: TRBV3-1/TRBV3-2
abundance: NA
d_gene: NA
j_gene: TRBJ2-1
len: 14
CDR3nt: TGTGCCAGCAGCCAAGGGCTAGCGTCCGATGAGCAGTTCTTC
CDR3aa: CASSQGLASDEQFF

v_gene: TRBV3-1/TRBV3-2
abundance: NA
d_gene: NA
j_gene: TRBJ2-5
len: 14
CDR3nt: TGTGCCAGCAGCCAAGGAATCCCCCGGGAGACCCAGTACTTC
CDR3aa: CASSQGIPRETQYF

v_gene: TRBV27
abundance: NA
d_gene: NA
j_gene: TRBJ1-2
len: 14
CDR3nt: TGTGCCAGCAGTTTAACAAGGGGGAGGGGAGGCTACACCTTC
CDR3aa: CASSLTRGRGGYTF

v_gene: TRBV28
abundance: NA
d_gene: TRBD1
j_gene: TRBJ1-3
len: 15
CDR3nt: TGTGCCAGCAGTGAGGACAGGGGGTCTGGAAACACCATATATTTT
CDR3aa: CASSEDRGSGNTIYF

v_gene: TRBV27
abundance: NA
d_gene: NA
j_gene: TRBJ1-5
len: 15
CDR3nt: TGTGCCAGCAGCCCACGGGGGTCAAGCAATCAGCCCCAGCATTTT
CDR3aa: CASSPRGSSNQPQHF

v_gene: TRBV18
abundance: NA
d_gene: NA
j_gene: TRBJ2-3
len: 15
CDR3nt: TGTGCCAGCTCACCGAGCGTACCTAGCACAGATACGCAGTATTTT
CDR3aa: CASSPSVPSTDTQYF

v_gene: TRBV5-1
abundance: NA
d_gene: NA
j_gene: TRBJ1-1
len: 15
CDR3nt: TGCGCCAGCAGCTTGGATCCGGGGGGAAACACTGAAGCTTTCTTT
CDR3aa: CASSLDPGGNTEAFF

v_gene: TRBV7-6
abundance: NA
d_gene: NA
j_gene: TRBJ2-7
len: 12
CDR3nt: TGTGCCAGCAGCCCCCTATCCTACGAGCAGTACTTC
CDR3aa: CASSPLSYEQYF

v_gene: TRBV27
abundance: NA
d_gene: TRBD2
j_gene: TRBJ2-1
len: 14
CDR3nt: TGTGCCAGCAGTTACGGGAGGAGGAGGAATGAGCAGTTCTTC
CDR3aa: CASSYGRRRNEQFF

v_gene: TRBV5-6
abundance: NA
d_gene: NA
j_gene: TRBJ2-7
len: 14
CDR3nt: TGTGCCAGCAGCTTGGGGGGCGGAGGGTACGAGCAGTACTTC
CDR3aa: CASSLGGGGYEQYF

v_gene: TRBV29-1
abundance: NA
d_gene: NA
j_gene: TRBJ1-1
len: 13
CDR3nt: TGCAGCGGATTGGACAGACAGAACACTGAAGCTTTCTTT
CDR3aa: CSGLDRQNTEAFF

v_gene: TRBV6-1
abundance: NA
d_gene: TRBD1
j_gene: TRBJ1-5
len: 16
CDR3nt: TGTGCCAGCAGTGCACAGGGGTTCCCTAGCAATCAGCCCCAGCATTTT
CDR3aa: CASSAQGFPSNQPQHF

v_gene: TRBV30
abundance: NA
d_gene: NA
j_gene: TRBJ1-3
len: 13
CDR3nt: TGTGCCTGGACCCGGGACTTAGGAAACACCATATATTTT
CDR3aa: CAWTRDLGNTIYF

v_gene: TRBV5-1
abundance: NA
d_gene: TRBD2
j_gene: TRBJ2-1
len: 15
CDR3nt: TGCGCCAGCAGCTTGGATCTAGCGGGTCACAATGAGCAGTTCTTC
CDR3aa: CASSLDLAGHNEQFF

v_gene: TRBV11-2
abundance: NA
d_gene: NA
j_gene: TRBJ2-5
len: 14
CDR3nt: TGTGCCAGCAGCTTACCGGGATTCACAGAGACCCAGTACTTC
CDR3aa: CASSLPGFTETQYF

v_gene: TRBV11-1
abundance: NA
d_gene: NA
j_gene: TRBJ2-1
len: 14
CDR3nt: TGTGCCAGCAGCTACGCTTGGCGGGGCAATGAGCAGTTCTTC
CDR3aa: CASSYAWRGNEQFF

v_gene: TRBV29-1
abundance: NA
d_gene: TRBD2
j_gene: TRBJ2-5
len: 16
CDR3nt: TGCAGCGTTTCCCTCGGGACTAGCGGGAGTCACCTGACCCAGTACTTC
CDR3aa: CSVSLGTSGSHLTQYF

v_gene: TRBV27
abundance: NA
d_gene: TRBD2
j_gene: TRBJ2-7
len: 15
CDR3nt: TGTGCCAGCAGTTTATCCACTAGCGGGCTCTACGAGCAGTACTTC
CDR3aa: CASSLSTSGLYEQYF

v_gene: TRBV4-1
abundance: NA
d_gene: NA
j_gene: TRBJ1-1
len: 15
CDR3nt: TGCGCCAGCAGCCTTTGGACAGAACCGAACACTGAAGCTTTCTTT
CDR3aa: CASSLWTEPNTEAFF

v_gene: TRBV6-5
abundance: NA
d_gene: TRBD1
j_gene: TRBJ1-5
len: 15
CDR3nt: TGTGCCAGCCCAAGGGACAGCGAGCCCGATCAGCCCCAGCATTTT
CDR3aa: CASPRDSEPDQPQHF

v_gene: TRBV3-1/TRBV3-2
abundance: few
d_gene: TRBD1
j_gene: TRBJ1-1
len: 17
CDR3nt: TGTGCCAGCAGCCAAATTTCAACAGGGGGTATGAACACTGAAGCTTTCTTT
CDR3aa: CASSQISTGGMNTEAFF

v_gene: TRBV7-8
abundance: NA
d_gene: NA
j_gene: TRBJ1-6
len: 18
CDR3nt: TGTGCCAGCAGCTCCACTAGGCTCCCGAGCTCCTATAATTCACCCCTCCACTTT
CDR3aa: CASSSTRLPSSYNSPLHF

v_gene: TRBV28
abundance: NA
d_gene: TRBD1
j_gene: TRBJ1-2
len: 15
CDR3nt: TGTGCCAGCAGTTTACCCGGGACAGGGGTCTATGGCTACACCTTC
CDR3aa: CASSLPGTGVYGYTF

v_gene: TRBV7-8
abundance: NA
d_gene: NA
j_gene: TRBJ2-1
len: 15
CDR3nt: TGTGCCAGCAGTTATCCCGGGACAAACTACAATGAGCAGTTCTTC
CDR3aa: CASSYPGTNYNEQFF

v_gene: TRBV28
abundance: few
d_gene: TRBD1
j_gene: TRBJ1-4
len: 14
CDR3nt: TGTGCCAGCAGTTCAAGGGACAGGGAGGATAAACTGTTTTTT
CDR3aa: CASSSRDREDKLFF

v_gene: TRBV3-1/TRBV3-2
abundance: NA
d_gene: NA
j_gene: TRBJ1-3
len: 14
CDR3nt: TGTGCCAGCAGCCCCCGGACAAGTGGAAACACCATATATTTT
CDR3aa: CASSPRTSGNTIYF

v_gene: TRBV2
abundance: NA
d_gene: NA
j_gene: TRBJ1-2
len: 15
CDR3nt: TGTGCCAGCAGTCCCACTGTTAAAGCTAACTATGGCTACACCTTC
CDR3aa: CASSPTVKANYGYTF

v_gene: TRBV30
abundance: NA
d_gene: NA
j_gene: TRBJ2-6
len: 13
CDR3nt: TGTGCCTGGACGACAGCTGGGGCCAACGTCCTGACTTTC
CDR3aa: CAWTTAGANVLTF

v_gene: TRBV10-1
abundance: NA
d_gene: TRBD1
j_gene: TRBJ1-1
len: 15
CDR3nt: TGCGCCAGCAGAAAGACAGGGGGAGTGAACACTGAAGCTTTCTTT
CDR3aa: CASRKTGGVNTEAFF

v_gene: TRBV29-1
abundance: few
d_gene: NA
j_gene: TRBJ2-1
len: 12
CDR3nt: TGCAGCGTCGGGGTCGGATACAATGAGCAGTTCTTC
CDR3aa: CSVGVGYNEQFF

v_gene: TRBV15
abundance: NA
d_gene: NA
j_gene: TRBJ1-2
len: 11
CDR3nt: TGTGCCACCAGCTCAGGCTATGGCTACACCTTC
CDR3aa: CATSSGYGYTF

v_gene: TRBV28
abundance: once
d_gene: TRBD2
j_gene: TRBJ2-7
len: 15
CDR3nt: TGTGCCAGCAGTTTTTTGACTAGCGGAACCTACGAGCAGTACTTC
CDR3aa: CASSFLTSGTYEQYF

v_gene: TRBV4-1
abundance: NA
d_gene: NA
j_gene: TRBJ1-5
len: 13
CDR3nt: TGCGCCAGCAGTACCCAGGGTAATCAGCCCCAGCATTTT
CDR3aa: CASSTQGNQPQHF

v_gene: TRBV4-2
abundance: NA
d_gene: TRBD2
j_gene: TRBJ2-1
len: 16
CDR3nt: TGTGCCAGCAGCCAAGTGGAGGGAGGGCCCTACAATGAGCAGTTCTTC
CDR3aa: CASSQVEGGPYNEQFF

v_gene: TRBV2
abundance: NA
d_gene: NA
j_gene: TRBJ1-1
len: 16
CDR3nt: TGTGCCAGCAGTGAAAACCTCGGACACCTGAACACTGAAGCTTTCTTT
CDR3aa: CASSENLGHLNTEAFF

v_gene: TRBV6-6
abundance: NA
d_gene: TRBD2
j_gene: TRBJ2-2
len: 16
CDR3nt: TGTGCCAGCAGCCCCCGCCAAGCGGGAATTACCGGGGAGCTGTTTTTT
CDR3aa: CASSPRQAGITGELFF

v_gene: TRBV28
abundance: once
d_gene: TRBD1
j_gene: TRBJ1-1
len: 17
CDR3nt: TGTGCCAGCAGTTTATATAGCAGGGGGCAAATGAACACTGAAGCTTTCTTT
CDR3aa: CASSLYSRGQMNTEAFF

v_gene: TRBV23-1
abundance: NA
d_gene: TRBD1
j_gene: TRBJ1-6
len: 17
CDR3nt: TGCGCCAGCAGTCACTCTGACAGGGCTGACTATAATTCACCCCTCCACTTT
CDR3aa: CASSHSDRADYNSPLHF

v_gene: TRBV29-1
abundance: few
d_gene: NA
j_gene: TRBJ2-2
len: 15
CDR3nt: TGCAGCGTTGAAGTTAGGGAGATCGGGACCGGGGAGCTGTTTTTT
CDR3aa: CSVEVREIGTGELFF

v_gene: TRBV6-5
abundance: NA
d_gene: NA
j_gene: TRBJ1-4
len: 15
CDR3nt: TGTGCCAGCAGTTACTCGGGGAGCACTAATGAAAAACTGTTTTTT
CDR3aa: CASSYSGSTNEKLFF

v_gene: TRBV6-1
abundance: NA
d_gene: NA
j_gene: TRBJ1-1
len: 14
CDR3nt: TGTGCCAGCAGTGAATACCTACCGGGAGGTGAAGCTTTCTTT
CDR3aa: CASSEYLPGGEAFF

v_gene: TRBV5-6
abundance: NA
d_gene: NA
j_gene: TRBJ2-2
len: 14
CDR3nt: TGTGCCAGCAGCTTCGGACTCAACACCGGGGAGCTGTTTTTT
CDR3aa: CASSFGLNTGELFF